Below, 2 T cell receptor beta chains from the same sample are listed, as sequenced in a study of blood T cell repertoires in COVID-19. Clones were read by immunoSEQ multiplex PCR, and TCRdb kept only the in-frame ones, dropping some. The table includes 250,000 to 400,000 clones, 85% detected once. Sequencing was performed on PBMCs or T cells enriched from blood (not recorded which). The source of these receptors is a woman under 40 who had been exposed to COVID-19.

V usage is TRBV12-3 or TRBV12-4 and J usage is TRBJ1-2; D might be TRBD1 (5 bases). The CDR3 extends over 12 amino acids. V dropped 2 bases and J dropped 8 bases, with 9 bases sitting between them. The DNA of the CDR3 is TGTGCCAGCAGTTTATCAGGGTCCGGCTACACCTTC. This encodes CASSLSGSGYTF.

The chain employs TRBV11-2 and TRBJ2-7, with D unresolved. The CDR3 is made up of 15 amino acids. Germline loops: CDR1 SGHAT, CDR2 FQNNGV. Trimming shortened V by 3 bases and J by 0 bases, and 12 bases separated the two germline ends. The CDR3 nucleotides are TGTGCCAGCAGCTTCCAAGTAAGGAGCTCCTACGAGCAGTACTTC. This gives the protein CASSFQVRSSYEQYF.